Below are 8 T cell receptor beta chains sequenced from a single sample in a study of cytomegalovirus exposure and HLA in healthy donors. The PCR was carried out with 60 Vbeta primers and 13 Jbeta primers. Clones were sequenced by immunoSEQ multiplex PCR, and TCRdb holds only the in-frame ones, with some missing. This table holds some 120,000 clones, more than 80% found once. Sequencing input: PBMCs. The receptor source for this set is a young man in good health and CMV-seropositive.

The rearrangement joins TRBV11-1 to TRBJ1-2; 7 bases align to TRBD1. J gave up 0 bases and V 5 bases, and 9 bases lay outside the gene matches. The CDR3 runs 16 residues. Germline CDR1 and CDR2: SGHAT and FQDESV (reference sequence). CDR3 nucleotides: TGTGCCAGCAGCGCCAGAACAGGGGATTCTAACTATGGCTACACCTTC. Residues: CASSARTGDSNYGYTF.

This chain links TRBV5-1 with TRBJ2-5; TRBD1 aligns across 7 bases. The CDR3 has 15 residues. The germline V gene encodes CDR1 SGHRS and CDR2 YFSETQ. Losses at the gene ends were 4 bases for V and 1 base for J; bases not matched to a gene: 7. CDR3 region: CASSGLTGTQETQYF. CDR3 coding DNA: TGCGCCAGCAGCGGGCTGACAGGGACCCAAGAGACCCAGTACTTC.

This sequence joins TRBV6-5 and TRBJ1-1; TRBD1 matches at 7 bases. The CDR3 has 15 amino acids. Trimming took 5 bases from V and 7 from J; bases not matched to a gene: 13. Germline V gene data show CDR1 as MNHEY and CDR2 as SVGAGI. CDR3 nucleotides: TGTGCCAGCAGTGCCTACCGCCAGGGGGTCGTTGAAGCTTTCTTT. It encodes CASSAYRQGVVEAFF.

The chain couples TRBV6-1 to TRBJ1-1; D ambiguous. The CDR3 totals 14 residues. Trimming pared 7 bases from V and 2 bases from J, leaving 14 bases between. CDR1 and CDR2 (germline): MNHNS, SASEGT. CDR3 in amino acids: CASKVKEGNTEAFF. The CDR3 DNA reads TGTGCCAGCAAAGTCAAAGAGGGAAACACTGAAGCTTTCTTT.

The V gene is TRBV7-8, the J gene TRBJ1-4; D gene uncertain. The CDR3 totals 14 residues. The germline V gene has CDR1 SGHVS and CDR2 FQNEAQ. V gave up 6 bases and J gave up 0 bases, with 8 bases separating them. In nucleotides, the CDR3 is TGTGCCAGCAGGGGAGTTGCAACTAATGAAAAACTGTTTTTT. Translated: CASRGVATNEKLFF.

The CDR3 DNA reads as TGCGCCAGCAGCCTAGCCGGGAGCGCTGCGGCTGAAGCTTTCTTT. Amino acid sequence: CASSLAGSAAAEAFF. The V and J genes are TRBV5-1 and TRBJ1-1; D not certain. V lost 4 bases and J 6 bases, leaving 19 bases between the germline ends. Germline lookup yields CDR1 SGHRS and CDR2 YFSETQ. CDR3 length equals 15 residues.

The chain is built from TRBV12-2 and TRBJ2-3; the table's D call, TRBD1, was not checked against the DNA. TRBV12-2 corresponds to a pseudogene. This CDR3 is 17 amino acids long. CDR3 nucleotide sequence: TGTGCAAGTCGCTTAGCCCGGTGGCAGGGGGTCGGGGATACGCAGTATTTT. Amino acid sequence: CASRLARWQGVGDTQYF.

The V gene is TRBV5-8, the J gene TRBJ1-6; D remains ambiguous. Trimming pared 4 bases from V and 18 bases from J, leaving 5 bases between. The CDR3 runs to 8 residues. Germline-derived CDR1 and CDR2 are SGHTS and YDEGEE. CDR3 sequence reads: CASSHSHF. Here the CDR3 DNA reads TGTGCCAGCAGCCACTCCCACTTT.